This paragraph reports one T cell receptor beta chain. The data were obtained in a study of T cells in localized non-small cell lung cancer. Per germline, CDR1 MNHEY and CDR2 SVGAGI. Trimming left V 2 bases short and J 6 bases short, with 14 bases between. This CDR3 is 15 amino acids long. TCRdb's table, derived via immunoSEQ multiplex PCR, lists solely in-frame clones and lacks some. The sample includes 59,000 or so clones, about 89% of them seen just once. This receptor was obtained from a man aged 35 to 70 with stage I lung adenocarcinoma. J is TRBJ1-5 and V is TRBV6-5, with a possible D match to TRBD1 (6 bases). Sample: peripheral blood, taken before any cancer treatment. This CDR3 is CASSYDHGGLQPQHF. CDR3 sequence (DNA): TGTGCCAGCAGTTACGACCACGGGGGGCTTCAGCCCCAGCATTTT.